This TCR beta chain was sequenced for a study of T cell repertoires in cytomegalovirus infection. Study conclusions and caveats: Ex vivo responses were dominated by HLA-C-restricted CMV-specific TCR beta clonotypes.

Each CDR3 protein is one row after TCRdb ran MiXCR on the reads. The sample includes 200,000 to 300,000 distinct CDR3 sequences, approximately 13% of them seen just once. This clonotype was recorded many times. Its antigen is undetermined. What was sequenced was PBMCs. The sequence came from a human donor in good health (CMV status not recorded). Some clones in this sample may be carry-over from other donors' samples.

CDR3 sequence reads: CASSLTDSYEQYF. The CDR3 DNA is TGTGCCAGCAGCTTAACAGATTCCTACGAGCAGTACTTC. V usage is TRBV7-2 and J usage is TRBJ2-7; D call uncertain. Between the trimmed V and J ends, which lost 2 bases and 1 base, there was a span of 6 bases. CDR1 is SGHTA, CDR2 FQGNSA, per germline. The CDR3 spans 13 residues.